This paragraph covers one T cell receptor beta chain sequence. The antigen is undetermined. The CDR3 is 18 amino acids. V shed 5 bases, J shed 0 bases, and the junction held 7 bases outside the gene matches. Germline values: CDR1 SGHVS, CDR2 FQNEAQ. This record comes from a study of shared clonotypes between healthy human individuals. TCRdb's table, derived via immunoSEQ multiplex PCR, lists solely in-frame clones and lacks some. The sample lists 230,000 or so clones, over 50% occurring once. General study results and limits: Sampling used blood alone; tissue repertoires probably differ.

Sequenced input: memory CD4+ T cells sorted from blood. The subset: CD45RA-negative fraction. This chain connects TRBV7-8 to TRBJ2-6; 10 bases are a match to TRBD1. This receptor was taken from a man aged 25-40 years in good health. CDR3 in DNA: TGTGCCAGCAGCCTTAGGACAGGGGGAAACTCTGGGGCCAACGTCCTGACTTTC. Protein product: CASSLRTGGNSGANVLTF.